This T cell receptor beta chain was obtained from a study of blood T cell repertoires in COVID-19. Unmatched junction bases numbered 12, after V lost 2 bases and J lost 5 bases. CDR3 length: 16 residues. The germline gives CDR1 KGHSH, CDR2 LQKENI. Here immunoSEQ multiplex PCR was the method, and the copy in TCRdb shows in-frame clones only, minus some. The data show about 170,000 clones, roughly 90% seen once. The sample was peripheral blood. The chain combines TRBV18 with TRBJ2-7; TRBD2 agrees at 7 bases. The receptor was derived from a woman aged 60-70 years with COVID-19, enrolled during active disease. This CDR3 reads CASSPIPAGAMNEQYF. CDR3 DNA: TGTGCCAGCTCACCAATTCCGGCGGGAGCCATGAACGAGCAGTACTTC.